This passage covers 27 T cell receptor beta chains from one sample sequenced in a study of Graves' ophthalmopathy and Graves' hyperthyroidism. Amplification of the TCR beta CDR3 regions used RNA transcripts (as template). HTBI primers primed a first-round RT-PCR, and a second-round multiplex PCR followed. TCRdb independently ran MiXCR on the multiplex PCR reads; one entry per CDR3 protein. This table holds over a million distinct CDR3 sequences, 35% to 45% found once. Sequenced material: peripheral blood or thyroid tissue (not recorded which). These receptors all stem from an adult man with Graves' hyperthyroidism.

A word on this clonotype: Being one base from a much bigger clone, this may be a read error. The conserved closing phenylalanine or tryptophan is absent in this CDR3, likely reflecting a read error. The chain combines TRBV19 with TRBJ2-7; perhaps D is TRBD1 or TRBD2 (5 bases each). Trimming removed 5 bases from V and 1 base from J, with 15 bases in between. CDR1 LNHDA and CDR2 SQIVND come from the germline V gene (reference sequence). The length of the CDR3 is 15 residues. In DNA, the CDR3 is TGTGCCAGTAGTTCCCGGGACGGTGGGTCCTACGAGCAGTACCTC. Translating gives CASSSRDGGSYEQYL.

Notes on this clonotype: A read error may account for a junction end that differs from germline. The CDR3, as DNA: TGCAGCGTTGGGCTGGGGGACAACGTCCTGACTTTC. Its translation: CSVGLGDNVLTF. This chain joins TRBV29-1 and TRBJ2-6; TRBD1 or TRBD2 may be the D gene (5 bases each). The CDR3 loop spans 12 amino acids. Per germline, CDR1 SQVTM and CDR2 ANQGSEA.

DNA of the CDR3: TGTGCCAGTAGTAAAACTAGCGGGATCTGGTCCGGGGAGCTGTTTTTT. Its translation: CASSKTSGIWSGELFF. V is TRBV19 and J is TRBJ2-2, with 10 bases aligning to TRBD2. The CDR3 contains 16 residues. The V gene's germline CDR1 is LNHDA and CDR2 SQIVND (reference sequence). The J segment lost 6 bases and the V segment lost 4 bases, leaving 8 bases of the junction unmatched.

The V and J genes are TRBV13 and TRBJ1-6; a possible D gene is TRBD1 (6 bases). The germline V gene encodes CDR1 PRHDT and CDR2 FYEKMQ (reference sequence). The CDR3 is 15 amino acids. Trimming shortened V by 7 bases and J by 5 bases, and 15 bases separated the two germline ends. The CDR3 loop reads CASTTLGQNNSPLHF. The CDR3 DNA reads TGTGCCAGCACCACACTCGGACAGAATAATTCACCCCTCCACTTT.

This clonotype was counted at least ten times. The chain employs TRBV24-1 and TRBJ2-6, with D tentatively TRBD2 (6 bases). The CDR3 spans 18 residues. Germline CDR1 and CDR2: KGHDR and SFDVKD. V dropped 4 bases and J dropped 0 bases, with 15 bases sitting between them. CDR3 DNA sequence: TGTGCCACCAGTGAAGATCCGGGACTGCCCTCTGGGGCCAACGTCCTGACTTTC. Its translation: CATSEDPGLPSGANVLTF.

CDR3 sequence: CAIRGLAADTQYF. CDR3 coding DNA: TGTGCCATCAGAGGGCTAGCGGCAGATACGCAGTATTTT. The chain has TRBV6-5 and TRBJ2-3, with TRBD2 identical over 7 bases. Per the germline V gene, CDR1 is MNHEY and CDR2 is SVGAGI. The CDR3 sequence is 13 residues long. The J segment lost 4 bases and the V segment lost 10 bases, leaving 8 bases of the junction unmatched.

This clonotype was recorded a few times. The CDR3 coding sequence is TGCGCCAGCAGAGTAGCGGGAGAAGGGAGAGAGACCCAGTACTTC. Translated, it gives CASRVAGEGRETQYF. The rearrangement links TRBV5-1 to TRBJ2-5; 9 bases are shared with TRBD2. This CDR3 spans 15 amino acids. V dropped 5 bases and J dropped 4; count of bases not matched to a gene: 9. Germline CDR1 and CDR2: SGHRS and YFSETQ.

This chain connects TRBV13 to TRBJ1-4; D perhaps matches TRBD1 (5 bases). In germline, CDR1 is PRHDT, CDR2 FYEKMQ (reference sequence). The V end was cut by 8 bases, the J end by 3 bases, with 13 bases between. The CDR3 has 14 residues. DNA of the CDR3: TGTGCCAGCCTGGAGCGGGGGGCTAATGAAAAACTGTTTTTT. Amino acid sequence: CASLERGANEKLFF. The variable domain in full, completed from reference TRBV13 and TRBJ1-4, reads AAGVIQSPRHLIKEKRETATLKCYPIPRHDTVYWYQQGPGQDPQFLISFYEKMQSDKGSIPDRFSAQQFSDYHSELNMSSLELGDSALYFCASLERGANEKLFFGSGTQLSVL.

CDR3: CATSEQTSGRAGELFF. The CDR3 DNA sequence: TGTGCCACCAGTGAGCAGACTAGCGGGAGAGCTGGGGAGCTGTTTTTT. The V and J genes are TRBV24-1 and TRBJ2-2; 12 bases match TRBD2. The ends lost 4 bases at V and 8 bases at J; junction bases unmatched: 7. The CDR3 runs 16 residues. Germline V lookup: CDR1 KGHDR, CDR2 SFDVKD.

This clonotype was recorded a few times. V gene TRBV7-9 combines with J gene TRBJ1-6; D remains ambiguous. The CDR3 loop spans 14 amino acids. Deletions cut 6 bases from V and 8 bases from J, with 14 bases between. Germline V CDR1 and CDR2: SEHNR, FQNEAQ (reference sequence). The CDR3 loop reads CASRRTGRDSPLHF. The CDR3 nucleotides read TGTGCCAGCAGGCGGACGGGGAGGGATTCACCCCTCCACTTT.

This clonotype was counted a few times. The V and J genes are TRBV6-5 and TRBJ1-1, with D perhaps TRBD1 (6 bases). CDR1 is MNHEY and CDR2 is SVGAGI in the germline V gene. This CDR3 is built from 15 residues. V gave up 6 bases and J gave up 1 base, with 15 bases separating them. The CDR3 nucleotides are TGTGCCAGCAGGGACACGGGGGGCCGGAACACTGAAGCTTTCTTT. Translating it yields CASRDTGGRNTEAFF.

This clonotype occurred a few times. The chain joins TRBV7-9 to TRBJ1-4, with 9 bases that match TRBD1. Germline V CDR1 and CDR2: SEHNR, FQNEAQ (reference sequence). This CDR3 spans 19 amino acids. With V trimmed by 3 bases and J by 0 bases, 11 bases remained unmatched. Written as DNA, the CDR3 is TGTGCCAGCAGCTTCAAAGGGACAGGGCGGACGGCAACTAATGAAAAACTGTTTTTT. This sequence encodes CASSFKGTGRTATNEKLFF. Drawing the rest from reference TRBV7-9 and TRBJ1-4, the complete variable domain is DTGVSQNPRHKITKRGQNVTFRCDPISEHNRLYWYRQTLGQGPEFLTYFQNEAQLEKSRLLSDRFSAERPKGSFSTLEIQRTEQGDSAMYLCASSFKGTGRTATNEKLFFGSGTQLSVL.

In its sample, this clonotype was seen many times. V is TRBV4-3 and J is TRBJ1-2, with D maybe TRBD1 (6 bases). Germline assignment: CDR1 LGHNA and CDR2 YSLEER. This CDR3 is 15 amino acids long. With 0 bases removed from V and 4 bases from J, the gap between germline ends came to 12 bases. The CDR3 protein is CASSQDREGVYGYTF. For the CDR3, the DNA is TGCGCCAGCAGCCAAGATAGAGAGGGGGTCTATGGCTACACCTTC.

There are many counts of this clonotype. V gene TRBV20-1 combines with J gene TRBJ1-2, with D hard to call. Germline loops: CDR1 DFQATT, CDR2 SNEGSKA (reference sequence). The CDR3 extends over 14 amino acids. The germline V and J ends were trimmed by 8 bases and 0 bases, with 16 bases remaining between them. The CDR3 nucleotides are TGCAGTACCCCCCAAGGGAGCGCTAACTATGGCTACACCTTC. Translating it yields CSTPQGSANYGYTF.

In this sample, this clonotype turned up a few times. The chain links TRBV12-3 or TRBV12-4 to TRBJ2-2; the D is unclear. This CDR3 spans 13 amino acids. V gave up 3 bases and J gave up 7 bases, with 9 bases separating them. CDR3 residues: CASSFWLDGELFF. In nucleotides, the CDR3 is TGTGCCAGCAGTTTCTGGTTGGACGGGGAGCTGTTTTTT.

Ten or more counts support this clonotype. The chain uses TRBV6-2 or TRBV6-3 and TRBJ1-5; possibly TRBD1 for D (5 bases). Germline CDR1 MNHEY, CDR2 SVGEGT. The CDR3 length is 16 residues. V was trimmed by 1 base and J by 0 bases, leaving 10 bases between them. CDR3 sequence: CASSYFGRASNQPQHF. The CDR3 coding sequence is TGTGCCAGCAGTTACTTCGGCAGGGCTAGCAATCAGCCCCAGCATTTT.

This clonotype turned up a few times. The CDR3 region is CASSYIGSFTGELFF. The CDR3 bases are TGTGCCAGCAGTTACATTGGATCCTTCACCGGGGAGCTGTTTTTT. The chain carries TRBV6-2 or TRBV6-3 and TRBJ2-2, with D unclear. CDR1 is MNHEY and CDR2 is SVGEGT in the germline V gene. The V end was cut by 2 bases, the J end by 4 bases, with 11 bases between. The length of the CDR3 is 15 residues.

This clonotype was seen a few times. V gene TRBV14 combines with J gene TRBJ1-6, with D perhaps matching TRBD1 (5 bases). In germline, CDR1 is SGHDN, CDR2 FVKESK. This CDR3 region has 17 residues. The V and J ends lost 4 bases and 8 bases respectively, with 21 bases between them. CDR3 in amino acids: CASSPLSGPRVHSPLHF. The CDR3 DNA is TGTGCCAGCAGCCCATTATCGGGACCGAGGGTCCATTCACCCCTCCACTTT.

Comment on this clonotype: The junction and the germline gene differ at one end; a read error may be behind it. The chain carries TRBV5-1 and TRBJ2-7, with 7 positions matching TRBD1. Germline assignment: CDR1 SGHRS and CDR2 YFSETQ. This CDR3 region has 15 residues. The CDR3 spells CASGLLDRPRYEQYF. In nucleotides, the CDR3 is TGCGCCAGCGGCTTACTGGACAGGCCCCGCTACGAGCAGTACTTC. The full variable domain, in which reference TRBV5-1 and TRBJ2-7 provide the parts outside the CDR3, is KAGVTQTPRYLIKTRGQQVTLSCSPISGHRSVSWYQQTPGQGLQFLFEYFSETQRNKGNFPGRFSGRQFSNSRSEMNVSTLELGDSALYLCASGLLDRPRYEQYFGPGTRLTVT.

This clonotype was seen a single time. This chain joins TRBV24-1 and TRBJ2-5; 8 bases are a match to TRBD1. From germline, CDR1 is KGHDR and CDR2 SFDVKD. With 3 bases clipped from V and 1 base from J, the junction kept 9 bases outside the gene matches. This CDR3 is 17 amino acids long. This CDR3 reads CATSDAQGAHSQETQYF. The CDR3 DNA is TGTGCCACCAGTGATGCTCAGGGGGCGCATTCCCAAGAGACCCAGTACTTC.

There are a few counts of this clonotype. This chain uses TRBV12-3 or TRBV12-4 with TRBJ2-5; D may correspond to TRBD1 or TRBD2 (5 bases each). The V end was cut by 5 bases, the J end by 8 bases, with 21 bases between. The CDR3 covers 15 residues. This CDR3 reads CASSPGRDGLATQYF. The CDR3 bases are TGTGCCAGCAGTCCCGGTCGGGACGGACTGGCCACCCAGTACTTC.

Remarks on this clonotype: This may come from a read error, since a much larger clone is one base off. The CDR3, as DNA: TGCAGCGCCCTAGGAGACAGTCCCTACGAGCTGTACTTC. Residues: CSALGDSPYELYF. This sequence joins TRBV29-1 and TRBJ2-7, with D tentatively TRBD1 (5 bases). The length of the CDR3 is 13 residues. Germline values: CDR1 SQVTM, CDR2 ANQGSEA.

This clonotype showed up just a few times. The chain links TRBV7-9 to TRBJ1-1; 10 bases agree with TRBD1. The germline gives CDR1 SEHNR, CDR2 FQNEAQ (reference sequence). The CDR3 covers 15 residues. V was pared by 4 bases and J by 3 bases, with 5 bases of the junction left unmatched. Here the CDR3 reads CASSWGQGRHTEAFF. In DNA form, the CDR3 reads TGTGCCAGCAGCTGGGGACAGGGGAGGCACACTGAAGCTTTCTTT.

This clonotype has just a few counts. The chain uses TRBV7-3 and TRBJ1-2, with 9 positions matching TRBD1. This CDR3 spans 15 amino acids. The V segment lost 0 bases and the J segment 7 bases; nucleotides outside the gene matches: 6. The germline V gene has CDR1 SGHTA and CDR2 FQGTGA. The CDR3 is CASSLTETGGFGYTF. The DNA of the CDR3 is TGTGCCAGCAGCTTAACTGAGACAGGGGGATTTGGCTACACCTTC.

Comment on this clonotype: Possible read error: a much larger clone is one base away. V is TRBV9 and J is TRBJ1-1; no definite D call. Trimming took off 4 bases at V and 6 bases at J, with 13 bases between the two ends. This CDR3 is 13 amino acids long. CDR1 SGDLS and CDR2 YYNGEE come from the germline V gene. For the CDR3, the DNA is TGTGCCAGCAGCTTGGACGGTTACGCTGAAGCTTTCTTT. It encodes CASSLDGYAEAFF.

This clonotype appeared many times. This chain links TRBV29-1 with TRBJ2-5, with D perhaps TRBD2 (5 bases). Germline loops: CDR1 SQVTM, CDR2 ANQGSEA. The CDR3 is 12 residues long. V was clipped by 3 bases and J by 4 bases, with 9 bases between them. This CDR3 reads CSVDQAVETQYF. Here the CDR3 DNA reads TGCAGCGTTGACCAAGCGGTAGAGACCCAGTACTTC. The full variable domain, in which reference TRBV29-1 and TRBJ2-5 provide the parts outside the CDR3, is SAVISQKPSRDICQRGTSLTIQCQVDSQVTMMFWYRQQPGQSLTLIATANQGSEATYESGFVIDKFPISRPNLTFSTLTVSNMSPEDSSIYLCSVDQAVETQYFGPGTRLLVL.

There are many counts of this clonotype. This chain connects TRBV20-1 to TRBJ1-4; the D is unclear. V lost 3 bases and J 8 bases, leaving 10 bases between the germline ends. The CDR3 sequence is 12 residues long. Germline values: CDR1 DFQATT, CDR2 SNEGSKA (reference sequence). CDR3 protein: CSASYLGEKLFF. The CDR3 DNA reads as TGCAGTGCTAGTTATTTAGGGGAAAAACTGTTTTTT.